Listed below are T cell receptor beta chains from one sample, sequenced in a study of T cells expressing NK-cell markers. TCRdb reprocessed the 5' RACE reads; each CDR3 protein has one entry and no DNA is given. The sample table includes about 390,000 distinct CDR3 sequences. The specimen was blood T cells: a sorted CD56 or NKG2C T cell subset, CD4+ or CD8+ T cells, or bulk PBMC T cells (not recorded which). All receptors derive from a woman between 45 and 65 years old in good health. Each CDR3 is given with its conserved first and last residue. The order of the fields is J gene, V gene, CDR3 protein.

>TRBJ1-1|TRBV7-8
CASSPLHRGGNTEAFF
>TRBJ2-3|TRBV24-1
CATSLTGADTQYF
>TRBJ2-3|TRBV25-1
CASSGGLAGAVDTQYF
>TRBJ1-5|TRBV6-5
CASMRGRDQPQHF
>TRBJ1-1|TRBV12-3/TRBV12-4
CASNHIQGASAEAFF
>TRBJ1-1|TRBV6-6
CASNGRTEAFF
>TRBJ2-3|TRBV12-3/TRBV12-4
CASTLVYTDTQYF
>TRBJ2-1|TRBV3-1
CASSQFTSGSVGDEQFF
>TRBJ2-5|TRBV30
CAWSRDFTQETQYF
>TRBJ2-1|TRBV7-9
CASSLARRTSGRAEQFF
>TRBJ1-5|TRBV24-1
CATSREGSNQPQHF
>TRBJ2-5|TRBV10-2
CASMEREKPRETQYF
>TRBJ2-2|TRBV20-1
CSAVVWDTGELFF
>TRBJ2-3|TRBV20-1
CSARFPGRGYTDTQYF
>TRBJ2-5|TRBV7-3
CASSNHSSSGQETQYF
>TRBJ2-6|TRBV6-6
CASSYSSGVANVLTF
>TRBJ2-5|TRBV6-6
CASVRGPGETQYF
>TRBJ2-7|TRBV6-5
CASSPGQVNYEQYF
>TRBJ2-1|TRBV4-1
CASSPGLAKTLNNEQFF
>TRBJ2-3|TRBV20-1
CSSLKPSGLPGTDTQYF
>TRBJ2-1|TRBV3-1
CASSQARGFIQRDLYNEQFF
>TRBJ2-6|TRBV9
CASSVVVGGANVLTF
>TRBJ2-7|TRBV12-3/TRBV12-4
CASSSDRGLTYEQYF
>TRBJ2-3|TRBV15
CATREMGRRVDTQYF
>TRBJ2-3|TRBV12-3/TRBV12-4
CASSLGGQLVAQYF
>TRBJ2-3|TRBV20-1
CSANAGGITDTQYF
>TRBJ2-1|TRBV4-1
CASSHPATKKGNEQFF
>TRBJ2-1|TRBV25-1
CASSGPITGEKWDEQFF
>TRBJ2-1|TRBV12-3/TRBV12-4
CASSPVLARNEQFF
>TRBJ2-3|TRBV7-2
CASSSTGTSLKNTQYF
>TRBJ2-5|TRBV3-1
CASSQDGRVQETQYF
>TRBJ2-7|TRBV30
CAWSVDRGTPSYEQYF
>TRBJ2-3|TRBV2
CASSGGLHPTDTQYF
>TRBJ2-1|TRBV9
CASSGPPAVGTSEQFF
>TRBJ1-6|TRBV5-1
CASSRTGDDSPLHF
>TRBJ1-1|TRBV5-4
CASSGAEKTEAFF